The T cell receptor (beta chain) described here comes from a study of blood T cell repertoires in COVID-19 (dated by TCRdb to 2018 to 2021). Broadly, across the study: The collaborator samples originated in the United States, Italy and Spain and spanned the acute and convalescent phases of COVID-19. Where available, HLA class I and class II types were taken from metadata supplied by the sample provider and were not determined by assay-based typing. The prospective study material was composed of cDNA or gDNA derived from T cells, B-cell-depleted T cells, or PBMCs. Subjects who had been exposed to COVID-19, were actively infected with it, or had recovered from it provided the deeply sampled blood TCRbeta repertoires that made up the dataset. The repertoires were released in a freely available public database intended as a resource for research on the immune response to SARS-CoV-2. The sample metadata nearly always contained a de-identified subject ID, COVID-19 status, age in years and sex. Samples came from the ongoing ImmuneRACE study (first 160 participants) plus 1,254 subjects from 6 global collaborators.

TCRbeta CDR3 regions were amplified from genomic DNA by means of the immunoSEQ Assay, a bias-controlled multiplex PCR. Per the original workflow: Within the assay, amplification of reference gene primers was used to estimate how many nucleated cells each sample contained. To quantify the absolute abundance of each unique TCRbeta CDR3 rearrangement, sequence reads were collapsed and filtered. Productive Simpson clonality was computed per sample as the square root of Simpson's diversity index over productive rearrangements. The source is immuneACCESS, and TCRdb retained only in-frame sequences with V and J called. Part of the clones is not carried over; for the studies checked, unresolved V genes explain less than half of this, and the remainder is unexplained. The DNA gave D and trimming, while V, J and clone size come from that table. The sample profile shows about 73,000 clones; 90% of them were found once. The top ten clones comprise less than 6.5% of the sample.

The collaborating institutions used their own protocols to collect whole blood in K2EDTA tubes. For TCRbeta analysis, collaborators shipped samples in one of three forms: frozen whole blood, isolated PBMCs, or DNA extracted from either of those sample types. Reading from cysteine to phenylalanine, the CDR3 counts 15 amino acids. Only the CDR3 region is kept as DNA, spanning 45 bases read in frame from base 1. The germline V gene sets CDR1 to MNHEY and CDR2 to SVGAGI. V is reduced by 5 bases and J by 0 bases, leaving a spacing of 12 bases between them. About this clone: Its target antigen remains unknown. It has no much larger one-base neighbor in the sample; base qualities were not kept.

Here is what the overall study found, with its caveats: How much clinical and demographic metadata was included differed by source and by participant, and the metadata was provided uncurated.

Recombination joined TRBV6-5 with TRBJ2-3, with TRBD1 perhaps the D gene, on 5 matching bases. Input material: peripheral blood. This clonotype was obtained from a woman aged 18-29 years with acute or convalescent COVID-19. The CDR3 corresponds to CASSRQSTSTDTQYF. The nucleotides are TGTGCCAGCAGTCGACAGTCAACTAGCACAGATACGCAGTATTTT.